This T cell receptor (beta chain) is from a study of blood T cells in healthy people across ages. This clonotype was found a few times. Its antigen is not known. Between the trimmed V and J ends, which lost 5 bases and 4 bases, there was a span of 8 bases. Germline V gene data show CDR1 as DFQATT and CDR2 as SNEGSKA (reference sequence). The CDR3 sequence is 12 residues long. The second PCR ran 7 to 11 cycles with a sample-barcoded 5' primer and J-beta primers. One entry per CDR3 protein, called by TCRdb with MiXCR from the 5' RACE reads. The data show about 1.1 million distinct CDR3 sequences, roughly two fifths seen once. General study results and limits: Donors of long life had a larger count of naive CD4+ cells and greater diversity than aged donors.

This receptor was obtained from a man between 18 and 29 years old in good health. Sequenced: blood. The chain has TRBV20-1 and TRBJ1-4; D perhaps matches TRBD1 (6 bases). This CDR3 is CSALDSNEKLFF. Written as DNA, the CDR3 is TGCAGTGCTCTGGACAGTAATGAAAAACTGTTTTTT.